This T cell receptor (beta chain) was recovered during a study of blood T cell repertoires in COVID-19. Sequencing was performed with immunoSEQ multiplex PCR; in TCRdb, only in-frame clones are kept and a portion is missing. The table records more than 150,000 clones, around four fifths of them present only once. The sequence was obtained from a woman in her 50s who had recovered from COVID-19. Sequencing input: PBMCs or T cells enriched from blood (not recorded which).

The DNA of the CDR3 is TGTGCCAGCAGCCGACAGATGAACGGTGAAAAACTGTTTTTT. As protein: CASSRQMNGEKLFF. The chain uses TRBV11-1 and TRBJ1-4, with D tentatively TRBD1 (5 bases). CDR1 is SGHAT and CDR2 is FQDESV in the germline V gene (reference sequence). This CDR3 is built from 14 residues. Trimming took off 5 bases at V and 7 bases at J, with 14 bases between the two ends.